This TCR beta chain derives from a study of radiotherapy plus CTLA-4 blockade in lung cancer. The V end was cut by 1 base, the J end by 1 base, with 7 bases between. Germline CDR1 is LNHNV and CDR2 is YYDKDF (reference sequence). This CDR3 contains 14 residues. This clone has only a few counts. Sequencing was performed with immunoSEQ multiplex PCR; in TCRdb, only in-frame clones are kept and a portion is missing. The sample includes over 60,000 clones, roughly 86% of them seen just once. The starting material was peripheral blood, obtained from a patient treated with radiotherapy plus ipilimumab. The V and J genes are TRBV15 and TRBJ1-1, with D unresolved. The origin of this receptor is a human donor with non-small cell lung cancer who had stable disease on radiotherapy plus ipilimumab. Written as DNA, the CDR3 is TGTGCCACCAGCAGAGTGGGTCGGAACACTGAAGCTTTCTTT. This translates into CATSRVGRNTEAFF.